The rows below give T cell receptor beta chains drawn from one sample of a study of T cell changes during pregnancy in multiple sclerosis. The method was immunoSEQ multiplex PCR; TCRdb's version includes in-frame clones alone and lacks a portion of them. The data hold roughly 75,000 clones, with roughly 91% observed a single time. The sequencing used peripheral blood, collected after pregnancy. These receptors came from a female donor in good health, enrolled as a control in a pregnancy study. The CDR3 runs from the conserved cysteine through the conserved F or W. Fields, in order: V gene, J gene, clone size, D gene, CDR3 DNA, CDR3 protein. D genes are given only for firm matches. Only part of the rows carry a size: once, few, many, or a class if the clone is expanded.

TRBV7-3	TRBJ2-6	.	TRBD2	TGTGCCAGCAGCTTATCGGGGGGCTCTGGGGCCAACGTCCTGACTTTC	CASSLSGGSGANVLTF
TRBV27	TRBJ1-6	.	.	TGTGCCAGTCAGGGGCGCTCCTATAATTCACCCCTCCACTTT	CASQGRSYNSPLHF
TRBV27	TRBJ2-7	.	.	TGTGCCAGCAGTTACGGACTCTCGATGTCCTACGAGCAGTACTTC	CASSYGLSMSYEQYF
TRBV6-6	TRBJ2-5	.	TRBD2	TGTGCCAGCAGTTGGGTGGCGTCCCTGGGGGGGGAGACCCAGTACTTC	CASSWVASLGGETQYF
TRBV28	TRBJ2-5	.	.	TGTGCCAGCAGTCCAGGACTAAGACAAGAGACCCAGTACTTC	CASSPGLRQETQYF
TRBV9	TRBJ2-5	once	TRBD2	TGTGCCAGCAGCGCCCTAGCGGGGGAAGACGAGACCCAGTACTTC	CASSALAGEDETQYF
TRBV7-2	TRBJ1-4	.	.	TGTGCCAGCAGCCTAATGAGAGAAACTAATGAAAAACTGTTTTTT	CASSLMRETNEKLFF
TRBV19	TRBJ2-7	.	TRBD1	TGTGCCAGTAGTATTAGCCGACAGGGGGCCCCCGCCTACGAGCAGTACTTC	CASSISRQGAPAYEQYF
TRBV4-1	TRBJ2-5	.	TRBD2	TGCGCCAGCAGCCAAGGCGTCGGCGGAGCGGGGCAAGAGACCCAGTACTTC	CASSQGVGGAGQETQYF
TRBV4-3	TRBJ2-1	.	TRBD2	TGCGCCAGCAGCCAGCGACTAGCGGACTACAATGAGCAGTTCTTC	CASSQRLADYNEQFF
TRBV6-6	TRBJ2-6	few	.	TGTGCCAGCAGTTACCCTATGGGGGCCAACGTCCTGACTTTC	CASSYPMGANVLTF
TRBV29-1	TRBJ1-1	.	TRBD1	TGCAGCGCCACGACAGGGATGAACACTGAAGCTTTCTTT	CSATTGMNTEAFF
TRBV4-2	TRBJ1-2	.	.	TGTGCCAGCAGCCAAGAGGGAAGAACTCTGGGGAGTGGCTACACCTTC	CASSQEGRTLGSGYTF
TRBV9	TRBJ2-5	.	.	TGTGCCAGCAGCGTAGCGGTGGGCCTACAAGAGACCCAGTACTTC	CASSVAVGLQETQYF